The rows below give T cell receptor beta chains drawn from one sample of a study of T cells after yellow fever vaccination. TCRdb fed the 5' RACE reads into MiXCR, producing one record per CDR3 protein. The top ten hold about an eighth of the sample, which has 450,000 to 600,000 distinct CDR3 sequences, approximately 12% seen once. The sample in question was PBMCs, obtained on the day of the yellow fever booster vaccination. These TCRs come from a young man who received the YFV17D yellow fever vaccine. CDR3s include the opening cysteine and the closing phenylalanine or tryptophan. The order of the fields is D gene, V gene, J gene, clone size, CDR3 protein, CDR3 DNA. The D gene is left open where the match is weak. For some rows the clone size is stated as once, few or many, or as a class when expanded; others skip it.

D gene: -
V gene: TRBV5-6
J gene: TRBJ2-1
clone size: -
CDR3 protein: CAISPGLLRSYNEQFF
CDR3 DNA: TGTGCCATCAGCCCCGGGCTCCTTCGCTCCTACAATGAGCAGTTCTTC

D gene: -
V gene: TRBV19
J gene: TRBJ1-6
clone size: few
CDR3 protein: CASSTPWGSYNSPLHF
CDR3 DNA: TGTGCCAGTAGTACCCCGTGGGGGTCCTATAATTCACCCCTCCACTTT

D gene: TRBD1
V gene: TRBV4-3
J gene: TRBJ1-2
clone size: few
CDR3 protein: CASSPGQSAYGYTF
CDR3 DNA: TGCGCCAGCAGCCCGGGACAGTCCGCCTATGGCTACACCTTC

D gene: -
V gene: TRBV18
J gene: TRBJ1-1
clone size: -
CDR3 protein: CASYVGGGTEAFF
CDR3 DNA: TGTGCCAGCTACGTGGGAGGCGGTACTGAAGCTTTCTTT

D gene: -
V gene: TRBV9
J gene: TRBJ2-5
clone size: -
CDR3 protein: CASSVEATGGETQYF
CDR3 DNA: TGTGCCAGCAGCGTAGAGGCGACAGGTGGGGAGACCCAGTACTTC

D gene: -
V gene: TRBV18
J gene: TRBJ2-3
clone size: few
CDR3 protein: CASSPPVGADTQYF
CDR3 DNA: TGTGCCAGCTCACCACCGGTTGGAGCAGATACGCAGTATTTT

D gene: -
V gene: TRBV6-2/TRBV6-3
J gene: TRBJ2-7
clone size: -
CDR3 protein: CASSYVGYFTGPPYEQYF
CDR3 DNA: TGTGCCAGCAGTTACGTCGGTTATTTCACAGGCCCCCCCTACGAGCAGTACTTC

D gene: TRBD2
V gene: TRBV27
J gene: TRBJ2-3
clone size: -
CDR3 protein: CASSLSNPSGSGDTQYF
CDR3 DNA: TGTGCCAGCAGTTTATCGAACCCTAGCGGGAGTGGAGATACGCAGTATTTT

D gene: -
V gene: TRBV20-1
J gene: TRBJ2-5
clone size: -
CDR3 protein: CSARALLDGSPLGETQYF
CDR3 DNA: TGCAGTGCTAGAGCCCTCCTTGACGGGAGCCCCCTCGGAGAGACCCAGTACTTC

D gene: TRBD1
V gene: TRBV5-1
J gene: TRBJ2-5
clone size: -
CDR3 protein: CASSLAGQGKQETQYF
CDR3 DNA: TGCGCCAGCAGCTTGGCGGGACAGGGGAAGCAAGAGACCCAGTACTTC

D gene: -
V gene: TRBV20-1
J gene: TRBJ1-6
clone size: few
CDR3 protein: CSAIRDARNSPLHF
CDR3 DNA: TGCAGTGCTATCAGGGACGCCAGAAATTCACCCCTCCACTTT

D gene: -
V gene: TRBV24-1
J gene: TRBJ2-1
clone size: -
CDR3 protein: CATSPSGANYNEQFF
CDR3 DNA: TGTGCCACCAGTCCCTCAGGGGCAAATTACAATGAGCAGTTCTTC

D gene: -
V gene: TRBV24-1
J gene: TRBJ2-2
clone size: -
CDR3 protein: CATSDSTGYHNTGELFF
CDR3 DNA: TGTGCCACCAGTGACTCCACAGGGTATCATAACACCGGGGAGCTGTTTTTT

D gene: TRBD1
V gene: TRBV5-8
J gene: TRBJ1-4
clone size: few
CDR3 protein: CASSSDRGHGWIEKLFF
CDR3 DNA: TGTGCCAGCAGCTCCGACAGGGGGCATGGGTGGATTGAAAAACTGTTTTTT

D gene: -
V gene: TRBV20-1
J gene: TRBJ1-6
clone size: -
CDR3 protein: CCARGYGGNYNSPLHF
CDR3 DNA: TGCTGTGCTAGAGGCTATGGGGGTAACTATAATTCACCCCTCCACTTT

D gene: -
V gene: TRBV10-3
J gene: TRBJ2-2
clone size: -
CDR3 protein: CAITPELETGELFF
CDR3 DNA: TGTGCCATCACCCCCGAACTAGAAACCGGGGAGCTGTTTTTT

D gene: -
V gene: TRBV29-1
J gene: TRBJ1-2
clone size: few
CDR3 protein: CSIYRGLPNYGYTF
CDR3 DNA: TGCAGCATTTACCGGGGCCTACCTAACTATGGCTACACCTTC

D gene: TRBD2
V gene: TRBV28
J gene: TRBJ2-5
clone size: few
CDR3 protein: CASSSPVGLAGEETQYF
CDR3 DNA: TGTGCCAGCAGCTCTCCCGTGGGACTAGCGGGAGAAGAGACCCAGTACTTC

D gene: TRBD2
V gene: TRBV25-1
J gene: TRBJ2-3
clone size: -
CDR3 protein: CASSERTSGTDTQYF
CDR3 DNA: TGTGCCAGCAGTGAACGGACTAGCGGCACAGATACGCAGTATTTT

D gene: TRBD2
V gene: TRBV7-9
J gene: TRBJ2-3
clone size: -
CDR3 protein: CASRLAGGAPDTQYF
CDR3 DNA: TGTGCCAGCAGACTAGCGGGAGGGGCCCCAGATACGCAGTATTTT

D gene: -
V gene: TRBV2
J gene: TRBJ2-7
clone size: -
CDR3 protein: CASSGETGTYEQYF
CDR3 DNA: TGTGCCAGCAGCGGTGAAACAGGGACCTACGAGCAGTACTTC

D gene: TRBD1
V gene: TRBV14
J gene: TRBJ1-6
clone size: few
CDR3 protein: CASSQGQANNSPLHF
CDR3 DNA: TGTGCCAGCAGCCAGGGACAGGCTAATAATTCACCCCTCCACTTT